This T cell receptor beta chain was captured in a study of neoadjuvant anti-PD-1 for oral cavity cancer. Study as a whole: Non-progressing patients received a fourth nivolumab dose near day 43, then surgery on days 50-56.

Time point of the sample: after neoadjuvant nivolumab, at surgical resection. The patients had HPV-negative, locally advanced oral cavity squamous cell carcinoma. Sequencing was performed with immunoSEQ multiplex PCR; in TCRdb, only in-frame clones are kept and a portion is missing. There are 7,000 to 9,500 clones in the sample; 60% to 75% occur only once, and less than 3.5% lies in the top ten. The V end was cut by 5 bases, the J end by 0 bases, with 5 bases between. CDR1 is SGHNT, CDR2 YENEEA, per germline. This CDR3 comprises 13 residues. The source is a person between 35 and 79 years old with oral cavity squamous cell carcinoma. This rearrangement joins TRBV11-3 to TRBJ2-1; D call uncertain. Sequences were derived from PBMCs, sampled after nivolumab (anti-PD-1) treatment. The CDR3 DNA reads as TGTGCCAGCAGCCGCACCTCCTACAATGAGCAGTTCTTC. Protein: CASSRTSYNEQFF.